A single sample gave rise to the 23 T cell receptor beta chains below, sequenced in a study of T-cell memory formation after mild COVID-19. Each CDR3 protein gets one entry after TCRdb re-called the 5' RACE reads with MiXCR. The table lists roughly 370,000 distinct CDR3 sequences, 16% of them singletons. The source material was PBMCs or a T cell subset sorted from them (not recorded which). Receptor source: a man younger than 35 who had mild COVID-19 (a few samples of this study predate the infection). Cell type and time point are not known.

The rearrangement links TRBV5-1 to TRBJ2-3, with TRBD2 as a possible D gene (5 bases). Trimming cost V 4 bases and J 4 bases, with 10 bases left between them. The CDR3 is made up of 13 amino acids. Germline-derived CDR1 and CDR2 are SGHRS and YFSETQ. CDR3 DNA sequence: TGCGCCAGCAGCGTCGGTAGCGCAGATACGCAGTATTTT. Its translation is CASSVGSADTQYF. Complete variable domain (other parts from reference TRBV5-1 and TRBJ2-3): KAGVTQTPRYLIKTRGQQVTLSCSPISGHRSVSWYQQTPGQGLQFLFEYFSETQRNKGNFPGRFSGRQFSNSRSEMNVSTLELGDSALYLCASSVGSADTQYFGPGTRLTVL.

This clonotype came up many times. This chain uses TRBV6-5 with TRBJ1-4; D gene ambiguous. The CDR3 runs to 11 residues. CDR1 is MNHEY, CDR2 SVGAGI, per germline. V was trimmed by 2 bases and J by 10 bases, leaving 5 bases between them. Here the CDR3 DNA reads TGTGCCAGCAGTTACGGCGCAAAACTGTTTTTT. Translation gives CASSYGAKLFF.

This sequence joins TRBV9 and TRBJ2-3; D may be TRBD1 (5 bases). Trimming took 0 bases from V and 5 from J, leaving 10 bases between them. Germline V gene lookup returns CDR1 SGDLS and CDR2 YYNGEE. This CDR3 has 14 residues. CDR3 sequence reads: CASSVDGAQDTQYF. The CDR3 bases are TGTGCCAGCAGCGTAGATGGGGCCCAAGATACGCAGTATTTT. Full variable domain (missing parts from reference TRBV9 and TRBJ2-3): DSGVTQTPKHLITATGQRVTLRCSPRSGDLSVYWYQQSLDQGLQFLIQYYNGEERAKGNILERFSAQQFPDLHSELNLSSLELGDSALYFCASSVDGAQDTQYFGPGTRLTVL.

The chain carries TRBV7-8 and TRBJ1-2; unclear D gene. Germline loops: CDR1 SGHVS, CDR2 FQNEAQ. The CDR3 is made up of 13 amino acids. Trimming pared 1 base from V and 8 bases from J, leaving 11 bases between. CDR3 DNA sequence: TGTGCCAGCAGCTTAGACACGGTCTACGGCTACACCTTC. It encodes CASSLDTVYGYTF.

This clonotype occurred many times. The V and J genes are TRBV5-1 and TRBJ2-7; 9 bases line up with TRBD1. The J segment lost 5 bases and the V segment lost 4 bases, leaving 13 bases of the junction unmatched. Germline V CDR1 and CDR2: SGHRS, YFSETQ. CDR3 size: 16 residues. The CDR3 DNA reads TGCGCCAGCAGCCGAGGACAGGGGTTATCGGTCGACGAGCAGTACTTC. Protein product: CASSRGQGLSVDEQYF.

This clonotype was observed a few times. This chain uses TRBV18 with TRBJ1-6, with TRBD1 identical over 7 bases. V shed 3 bases, J shed 14 bases, and the junction held 10 bases outside the gene matches. The germline V gene has CDR1 KGHSH and CDR2 LQKENI. There are 14 residues in the CDR3. CDR3 sequence (DNA): TGTGCCAGCTCACCTGGATTACAGGGGTCTTCCCTCCACTTT. The encoded protein is CASSPGLQGSSLHF.

This rearrangement joins TRBV10-2 to TRBJ1-1; the D is unclear. V dropped 3 bases and J dropped 5 bases, with 13 bases sitting between them. CDR3 size: 14 residues. Germline V gene data show CDR1 as WSHSY and CDR2 as SAAADI. CDR3 in amino acids: CASSDIPGGTEAFF. The CDR3 coding sequence is TGCGCCAGCAGTGACATCCCTGGAGGGACTGAAGCTTTCTTT.

In its sample, this clonotype was seen a few times. The chain recombines TRBV12-3 or TRBV12-4 with TRBJ1-1; D remains unclear. The V end lost 3 bases, the J end lost 5 bases, and 13 bases lay between the germline ends. CDR3 length equals 14 residues. CDR3 residues: CASSFSTVGTEAFF. Written as DNA, the CDR3 is TGTGCCAGCAGTTTTTCGACGGTGGGTACTGAAGCTTTCTTT.

This clonotype was counted many times. V and J are TRBV5-1 and TRBJ2-5; possible D gene TRBD2, 6 bases. CDR1 is SGHRS and CDR2 is YFSETQ in the germline V gene. V lost 4 bases, J lost 4 bases, and 20 bases lay in between. The CDR3 runs 16 residues. The chain's CDR3 is CASSLRRGSAGETQYF. In DNA, the CDR3 is TGCGCCAGCAGCCTACGGAGGGGCAGCGCGGGAGAGACCCAGTACTTC.

This clonotype came up a few times. The chain has TRBV6-6 and TRBJ1-1; TRBD1 matches at 9 bases. This CDR3 has 16 amino acids. Trimming removed 5 bases from V and 4 bases from J; junction bases left unmatched: 11. Germline values: CDR1 MNHNY, CDR2 SVGAGI (reference sequence). As DNA, the CDR3 is TGTGCCAGCAGTAAAACCAACAGGGGGCTCGGCACTGAAGCTTTCTTT. Its translation: CASSKTNRGLGTEAFF.

This chain connects TRBV11-3 to TRBJ2-7, with unresolved D. This CDR3 comprises 15 residues. Looked up from germline, CDR1 is SGHNT and CDR2 is YENEEA. Trimming pared 6 bases from V and 7 bases from J, leaving 22 bases between. The CDR3 coding sequence is TGTGCCAGCAGTCTCGGGTCGGCAGAGAACGGGGAGCAGTACGTC. Translating gives CASSLGSAENGEQYV.

This clonotype has only a few counts. The gene calls are TRBV7-9 and TRBJ2-5; D is uncertain. The CDR3 length is 14 residues. Trimming cost V 5 bases and J 7 bases, with 17 bases left between them. Germline V gene lookup returns CDR1 SEHNR and CDR2 FQNEAQ (reference sequence). The CDR3 protein is CASSDRDFTGTQYF. CDR3 DNA: TGTGCCAGCAGCGACCGAGACTTTACTGGGACCCAGTACTTC.

The chain employs TRBV11-2 and TRBJ2-7; D is perhaps TRBD1 or TRBD2 (5 bases each). This CDR3 is 13 amino acids long. The V and J ends lost 0 bases and 2 bases respectively, with 5 bases between them. The germline gives CDR1 SGHAT, CDR2 FQNNGV. The DNA of the CDR3 is TGTGCCAGCAGCTTAGAGGGGGCCTACGAGCAGTACTTC. Translated: CASSLEGAYEQYF.

CDR3 bases: TGTGCCAGCAGCTTAGAACGGGCCCAGAGGCAGTACTTC. As protein: CASSLERAQRQYF. The chain carries TRBV7-2 and TRBJ2-7, with D uncertain. With 1 base removed from V and 9 bases from J, the gap between germline ends came to 13 bases. The CDR3 is made up of 13 amino acids. Germline assignment: CDR1 SGHTA and CDR2 FQGNSA.

The chain has TRBV7-6 and TRBJ1-1; D unclear. Trimming cost V 5 bases and J 1 base, with 14 bases left between them. In germline, CDR1 is SGHVS, CDR2 FNYEAQ. The CDR3 consists of 15 residues. The CDR3 spells CASSPVEGANTEAFF. CDR3 nucleotides: TGTGCCAGCAGCCCCGTCGAAGGAGCGAACACTGAAGCTTTCTTT.

The chain recombines TRBV12-3 or TRBV12-4 with TRBJ1-2; D may be TRBD1 (5 bases). Trimming shortened V by 2 bases and J by 9 bases, and 16 bases separated the two germline ends. This CDR3 has 14 residues. The CDR3 bases are TGTGCCAGCAGTTTATCGGGGGGACGGTCTCGCTACACCTTC. Residues: CASSLSGGRSRYTF.

The V call is TRBV3-1, the J call TRBJ1-1; possibly TRBD1 for D (5 bases). The CDR3 is 13 amino acids. Trimming took 2 bases from V and 7 from J, leaving 11 bases between them. Germline CDR1 reads LGHDT; CDR2 reads YNNKEL (reference sequence). The CDR3 sequence: CASSQLGGDEAFF. The CDR3 DNA is TGTGCCAGCAGCCAACTGGGAGGGGATGAAGCTTTCTTT.

This clonotype occurred a few times. This sequence joins TRBV7-8 and TRBJ2-7, with 11 positions matching TRBD1. This CDR3 spans 15 amino acids. The V gene end was trimmed by 2 bases and the J gene end by 6 bases; junction bases not matched to a gene: 6. Looked up from germline, CDR1 is SGHVS and CDR2 is FQNEAQ. CDR3 region: CASSLTRTGGFEQYF. In DNA, the CDR3 is TGTGCCAGCAGCTTAACCAGGACAGGGGGCTTCGAGCAGTACTTC.

This clonotype was seen a handful of times. The chain combines TRBV6-2 or TRBV6-3 with TRBJ2-5; D possibly corresponds to TRBD2 (6 bases). This CDR3 comprises 14 residues. Germline V gene sequence: CDR1 MNHEY, CDR2 SVGEGT. V was shortened by 2 bases and J by 4 bases, with 11 bases between the two germline ends. This CDR3 is CASSYRLVGETQYF. The DNA for the CDR3 is TGTGCCAGCAGTTACAGACTAGTGGGAGAGACCCAGTACTTC.

This clonotype was seen more than once but under ten times. V is TRBV4-3 and J is TRBJ2-7; D not resolved. The CDR3 is 15 residues long. CDR1 is LGHNA and CDR2 is YSLEER in the germline V gene. The germline V and J ends were trimmed by 2 bases and 0 bases, with 11 bases remaining between them. The CDR3 DNA reads as TGCGCCAGCAGCCAATTTTGGCAGGACTCCTACGAGCAGTACTTC. Translating gives CASSQFWQDSYEQYF.

A few counts support this clonotype. The chain uses TRBV5-1 and TRBJ2-1, with D possibly TRBD1 on 5 matching bases. This CDR3 has 14 residues. Between the trimmed V and J ends, which lost 0 bases and 7 bases, there was a span of 11 bases. Per the germline V gene, CDR1 is SGHRS and CDR2 is YFSETQ. CDR3 loop: CASSLGPGQNEQFF. Here the CDR3 DNA reads TGCGCCAGCAGCTTGGGCCCAGGGCAAAATGAGCAGTTCTTC.

V usage is TRBV29-1 and J usage is TRBJ2-7, with D maybe TRBD2 (6 bases). CDR1 is SQVTM and CDR2 is ANQGSEA in the germline V gene. The CDR3 sequence is 12 residues long. V shed 6 bases and J shed 3 bases, with 12 bases lying between them. The CDR3 coding sequence is TGCAGCGTCCCTGCGGGGAACTACGAGCAGTACTTC. Protein product: CSVPAGNYEQYF.

The J gene is TRBJ1-2, the V gene TRBV7-6, with a weak D call TRBD1 (5 bases). The V end lost 5 bases, the J end lost 4 bases, and 14 bases lay between the germline ends. Germline V gives CDR1 SGHVS, CDR2 FNYEAQ. CDR3 length equals 14 residues. The CDR3, as DNA: TGTGCCAGCAGCGCCGGGACTCTTACCTATGGCTACACCTTC. The encoded protein is CASSAGTLTYGYTF.